Shown below are 15 T cell receptor beta chains from a single sample sequenced in a study of neurological immune-mediated disorders. Time point reported: longitudinal time-point 2. Each CDR3 protein is one row after TCRdb ran MiXCR on the 5' RACE reads. The sample carries tens of thousands of distinct CDR3 sequences, around 6% recorded once. Sequencing input: PBMCs. These TCRs come from a woman aged 55 to 70 with multiple sclerosis.

This clonotype appeared a few times. V gene TRBV5-1 combines with J gene TRBJ2-5, with D perhaps matching TRBD1 or TRBD2 (5 bases each). The V end was cut by 1 base, the J end by 3 bases, with 10 bases between. Looked up from germline, CDR1 is SGHRS and CDR2 is YFSETQ. This CDR3 comprises 14 residues. CDR3 sequence (DNA): TGCGCCAGCAGCTTGAGGGACCCCAAAGAGACCCAGTACTTC. As protein: CASSLRDPKETQYF.

This clonotype has a count of ten or more. This chain links TRBV27 with TRBJ2-4, with TRBD1 as a possible D gene (6 bases). Germline V gives CDR1 MNHEY, CDR2 SMNVEV (reference sequence). V lost 4 bases, J lost 2 bases, and 18 bases lay in between. CDR3 length: 17 residues. The CDR3 reads CASSSFQGKGTKNIQYF. The DNA for the CDR3 is TGTGCCAGCAGTTCCTTTCAGGGGAAGGGGACCAAAAACATTCAGTACTTC.

In its sample, this clonotype was seen many times. The chain joins TRBV20-1 to TRBJ2-7; 7 nucleotides match TRBD1. J was trimmed by 5 bases and V by 1 base; bases with no gene match: 5. CDR1 is DFQATT, CDR2 SNEGSKA, per germline (reference sequence). CDR3 length: 13 residues. The CDR3 coding sequence is TGCAGTGCTAGAGGACAGGGTGTAAACGAGCAGTACTTC. It yields the protein CSARGQGVNEQYF.

This clonotype was observed at least ten times. The chain links TRBV7-6 to TRBJ2-5; 8 positions match TRBD2. V shed 3 bases, J shed 5 bases, and the junction held 5 bases outside the gene matches. Looked up from germline, CDR1 is SGHVS and CDR2 is FNYEAQ. CDR3 length: 14 amino acids. The CDR3: CASSLGSGVETQYF. The DNA for the CDR3 is TGTGCCAGCAGCTTGGGTAGCGGGGTTGAGACCCAGTACTTC.

This clonotype was observed at least ten times. The chain recombines TRBV6-5 with TRBJ1-1, with 8 bases fitting TRBD1. Germline V gene sequence: CDR1 MNHEY, CDR2 SVGAGI. Trimming removed 6 bases from V and 6 bases from J; junction bases left unmatched: 9. The CDR3 extends over 14 amino acids. CDR3: CASSARGDRSEAFF. CDR3 DNA sequence: TGTGCCAGCAGCGCTCGGGGGGACAGGTCTGAAGCTTTCTTT.

The sample holds many counts of this clonotype. V gene TRBV5-6 combines with J gene TRBJ2-7; D not certain. This CDR3 is 12 amino acids long. Germline V lookup: CDR1 SGHDT, CDR2 YYEEEE. V was pared by 4 bases and J by 9 bases, with 14 bases between. CDR3 nucleotides: TGTGCCAGCAGCCCACGTCCCGGCTCGCAGTACTTC. It yields the protein CASSPRPGSQYF.

This clonotype was recorded at least ten times. The junction departs from the called germline gene at one end, perhaps through a read error. The chain carries TRBV7-8 and TRBJ1-6; 7 bases are a match to TRBD1. Per the germline V gene, CDR1 is SGHVS and CDR2 is FQNEAQ. This CDR3 comprises 14 residues. The CDR3 DNA is TGTGCCAGCAGCTTAACAGGGGATAACTCACCCCTCCACTTT. Protein product: CASSLTGDNSPLHF.

This clonotype was seen ten or more times. V and J are TRBV3-1 and TRBJ2-1; D is possibly TRBD1 (6 bases). From germline, CDR1 is LGHDT and CDR2 YNNKEL (reference sequence). The CDR3 contains 11 residues. Trimming stripped 2 bases from V and 12 bases from J, with 8 bases between. CDR3 loop: CASSQSRGQFF. The DNA for the CDR3 is TGTGCCAGCAGCCAATCCAGGGGGCAGTTCTTC.

Many counts were recorded for this clonotype. The chain has TRBV5-1 and TRBJ1-2; a weak D match, TRBD1 (5 bases). V shed 4 bases and J shed 0 bases, with 16 bases lying between them. Per the germline V gene, CDR1 is SGHRS and CDR2 is YFSETQ. The CDR3 has 16 residues. The CDR3 DNA sequence: TGCGCCAGCAGCCTAGATGGGGCCTCAGCTAACTATGGCTACACCTTC. It yields the protein CASSLDGASANYGYTF.

DNA of the CDR3: TGTGCCAGCGTGAAGTCCGGGGATTCACCCCTCCACTTT. Translating it yields CASVKSGDSPLHF. The chain uses TRBV9 and TRBJ1-6; no clear D. The germline V and J ends were trimmed by 7 bases and 8 bases, with 13 bases remaining between them. This CDR3 has 13 amino acids. Germline V gives CDR1 SGDLS, CDR2 YYNGEE.

This clonotype was seen many times. The chain couples TRBV7-6 to TRBJ2-7; D remains unclear. Trimming stripped 1 base from V and 0 bases from J, with 13 bases between. Germline loops: CDR1 SGHVS, CDR2 FNYEAQ. The CDR3 consists of 16 residues. The CDR3, as DNA: TGTGCCAGCAGCTTAGTAGAAGACACGGGCTCCTACGAGCAGTACTTC. Its translation: CASSLVEDTGSYEQYF.

In its sample, this clonotype was seen a few times. The gene calls are TRBV7-2 and TRBJ2-7; TRBD1 agrees at 9 bases. CDR1 is SGHTA, CDR2 FQGNSA, per germline. The ends lost 5 bases at V and 6 bases at J; junction bases unmatched: 11. CDR3 length equals 15 residues. CDR3 DNA sequence: TGTACCAGCAGCAAGGGGGGTGGACAGGGGATCGAGCAGTACTTC. Translating gives CTSSKGGGQGIEQYF.

The rearrangement joins TRBV20-1 to TRBJ2-3; a weak D match, TRBD2 (7 bases). In germline, CDR1 is DFQATT, CDR2 SNEGSKA (reference sequence). The CDR3 spans 14 residues. Trimming shortened V by 6 bases and J by 5 bases, and 18 bases separated the two germline ends. DNA of the CDR3: TGCAGTGCCATAGGAGGGGGGGTCTTAGATACGCAGTATTTT. It codes for CSAIGGGVLDTQYF.

This clonotype was seen more than once but under ten times. The V gene is TRBV5-1, the J gene TRBJ2-1, with 7 bases matching TRBD2. V was clipped by 6 bases and J by 8 bases; unmatched bases: 5. The CDR3 covers 12 residues. Germline V gene sequence: CDR1 SGHRS, CDR2 YFSETQ. The CDR3 DNA reads as TGCGCCAGCACCACGGGGGGATATGAGCAGTTCTTC. Translating gives CASTTGGYEQFF.

There are many counts of this clonotype. CDR3 in DNA: TGTGCCAGCAGCTTAGTCCCTCGCCAGACAAGTTCAGCCCAGCATTTT. Amino acids: CASSLVPRQTSSAQHF. This chain joins TRBV7-2 and TRBJ1-5; D call uncertain. Germline loops: CDR1 SGHTA, CDR2 FQGNSA. Trimming stripped 1 base from V and 11 bases from J, with 21 bases between. The CDR3 has 16 amino acids.